These 10 T cell receptor beta chains were all obtained from the same sample, sequenced in a study of blood T cells in healthy people across ages. Sample-barcoded 5' priming and a J-beta primer mix drove a second PCR of roughly 7 to 11 cycles. TCRdb analysed the 5' RACE reads with MiXCR anew, one entry per CDR3 protein. The top ten hold 7.7% of the sample, which has 1.5 million to 2 million distinct CDR3 sequences, 25% to 30% seen once. The source material was blood. These receptors all stem from a woman in her 30s in good health.

In its sample, this clonotype was seen many times. J is TRBJ2-5 and V is TRBV6-6; TRBD1 aligns across 7 bases. This CDR3 is 13 amino acids long. Germline V gives CDR1 MNHNY, CDR2 SVGAGI (reference sequence). The ends lost 5 bases at V and 2 bases at J; junction bases unmatched: 2. CDR3 nucleotides: TGTGCCAGCAGTGACAGGGTACAAGAGACCCAGTACTTC. Translation gives CASSDRVQETQYF.

V is TRBV4-1 and J is TRBJ1-5; D is unresolved. Germline V gives CDR1 MGHRA, CDR2 YSYEKL. Trimming left V 0 bases short and J 8 bases short, with 11 bases between. The CDR3 spans 14 residues. The CDR3 protein is CASSQDRVGEPQHF. CDR3 DNA sequence: TGCGCCAGCAGCCAAGATCGCGTTGGGGAGCCCCAGCATTTT.

This clonotype showed up just a few times. V and J are TRBV29-1 and TRBJ2-3; TRBD2 matches at 9 bases. Trimming at V came to 8 bases and at J to 2 bases, leaving 8 bases not matched to a gene. Looked up from germline, CDR1 is SQVTM and CDR2 is ANQGSEA. This CDR3 region has 14 residues. In DNA form, the CDR3 reads TGCAGCCTTGCGTTAGCGGGGGTCACAGATACGCAGTATTTT. It translates to CSLALAGVTDTQYF.

V gene TRBV12-3 or TRBV12-4 combines with J gene TRBJ1-2; TRBD1 might be the D (6 bases). The CDR3 extends over 13 amino acids. The ends were cut back, 11 bases at V and 6 bases at J, with 19 bases in the middle. The CDR3 protein is CAVGRGGRDGYTF. Here the CDR3 DNA reads TGTGCCGTGGGACGAGGGGGGAGGGATGGCTACACCTTC.

This rearrangement joins TRBV2 to TRBJ2-7, with D possibly being TRBD1 (6 bases). Per the germline V gene, CDR1 is SNHLY and CDR2 is FYNNEI. This CDR3 has 13 amino acids. V was trimmed by 7 bases and J by 6 bases, leaving 16 bases between them. CDR3 sequence reads: CASTAEGDSEQYF. CDR3 sequence (DNA): TGTGCCAGCACCGCCGAGGGGGATTCCGAGCAGTACTTC.

V and J are TRBV7-9 and TRBJ2-5; TRBD2 might be the D (5 bases). V gave up 3 bases and J gave up 4 bases, with 9 bases separating them. CDR3 length: 13 amino acids. Germline values: CDR1 SEHNR, CDR2 FQNEAQ (reference sequence). CDR3 sequence (DNA): TGTGCCAGCAGCTTTGCAGAGGGAGAGACCCAGTACTTC. Translated: CASSFAEGETQYF.

The rearrangement uses TRBV12-3 or TRBV12-4 and TRBJ2-2; TRBD2 aligns across 11 bases. After removal of 11 bases from V and 5 bases from J, the junction contained 16 bases not matched to a gene. CDR3 length equals 17 residues. CDR3 DNA: TGTGCCGGATCGCCCACGATAGCGGGAGGGGTAACCGGGGAGCTGTTTTTT. Its translation is CAGSPTIAGGVTGELFF.

A word on this clonotype: A read error may account for a junction end that differs from germline. The chain couples TRBV6-6 to TRBJ1-1, with D possibly being TRBD1 (5 bases). The CDR3 loop spans 13 amino acids. The germline V gene has CDR1 MNHNY and CDR2 SVGAGI (reference sequence). This CDR3 reads CASTEQVNTETFF. CDR3 bases: TGTGCCAGCACGGAACAGGTGAACACTGAAACTTTCTTT.

The gene calls are TRBV7-9 and TRBJ1-1; a weak D match, TRBD1 (6 bases). Germline loops: CDR1 SEHNR, CDR2 FQNEAQ (reference sequence). This CDR3 has 15 residues. V lost 4 bases and J 6 bases, leaving 18 bases between the germline ends. CDR3: CASSSSQGGMAEAFF. For the CDR3, the DNA is TGTGCCAGCAGCTCCTCACAAGGGGGGATGGCTGAAGCTTTCTTT.

As regards this clonotype: A junction end diverges from the germline sequence, so it may reflect a read error. The V gene is TRBV5-1, the J gene TRBJ1-4, with a tentative D call TRBD1 (5 bases). This CDR3 contains 16 residues. Germline loops: CDR1 SGHRS, CDR2 YFSETQ. CDR3 region: CASSLDRPGANDKLFF. The DNA for the CDR3 is TGCGCCAGCAGCTTGGACAGACCCGGGGCTAATGACAAACTGTTTTTT. Full variable domain (rest looked up from reference TRBV5-1 and TRBJ1-4): KAGVTQTPRYLIKTRGQQVTLSCSPISGHRSVSWYQQTPGQGLQFLFEYFSETQRNKGNFPGRFSGRQFSNSRSEMNVSTLELGDSALYLCASSLDRPGANDKLFFGSGTQLSVL.